This entry lists 14 T cell receptor beta chains sequenced from one sample in a study of cytotoxic CD8 clonotypes in ibrutinib-treated CLL. The data were produced by immunoSEQ multiplex PCR, yet TCRdb's version contains in-frame clones alone and is incomplete. The sample holds around 97,000 clones; approximately 80% are singletons and the top ten take 25% to 40%. Material: PBMCs, obtained after 12 months of ibrutinib treatment. These TCRs come from a human donor with chronic lymphocytic leukemia.

The rearrangement uses TRBV18 and TRBJ2-3; the match to TRBD2 covers 15 bases. The CDR3 totals 16 residues. Germline assignment: CDR1 KGHSH and CDR2 LQKENI. V dropped 2 bases and J dropped 4; count of bases not matched to a gene: 1. The CDR3 region is CASSPWTSGGADTQYF. CDR3 sequence (DNA): TGTGCCAGCTCACCATGGACTAGCGGGGGGGCAGATACGCAGTATTTT.

The DNA of the CDR3 is TGCGCCAGCAGCTCGGGGCAGAGAAACACCGGGGAGCTGTTTTTT. It is translated as CASSSGQRNTGELFF. This chain uses TRBV5-1 with TRBJ2-2; D is possibly TRBD1 or TRBD2 (5 bases each). Trimming took off 3 bases at V and 2 bases at J, with 11 bases between the two ends. Germline V gives CDR1 SGHRS, CDR2 YFSETQ. The CDR3 has 15 amino acids.

The genes are TRBV5-1 and TRBJ2-5; D tentatively fits TRBD1 or TRBD2 (6 bases each). Germline CDR1 reads SGHRS; CDR2 reads YFSETQ. V lost 2 bases, J lost 8 bases, and 13 bases lay in between. The CDR3 runs 13 residues. CDR3 amino acids: CASSLRRGDTQYF. The CDR3 DNA is TGCGCCAGCAGCTTAAGAAGGGGGGACACCCAGTACTTC.

The rearrangement links TRBV27 to TRBJ2-1; no clear D. Germline assignment: CDR1 MNHEY and CDR2 SMNVEV (reference sequence). The CDR3 sequence is 13 residues long. V lost 2 bases and J lost 3, with 5 bases in between. The CDR3 region has the DNA TGTGCCAGCAGTTTAGGACGCTACAATGAGCAGTTCTTC. It yields the protein CASSLGRYNEQFF.

This clone was seen only a few times. The rearrangement links TRBV30 to TRBJ1-3, with 7 bases fitting TRBD1. J lost 2 bases, V lost 3 bases, and 4 bases had no gene match. CDR1 and CDR2 from the germline V gene are GTSNPN and SVGIG (reference sequence). This CDR3 is built from 14 residues. The CDR3 coding sequence is TGTGCCTGGAGCAGGACAGGAGCTGGAAACACCATATATTTT. Translating it yields CAWSRTGAGNTIYF.

V and J are TRBV10-3 and TRBJ2-2; TRBD1 might be the D (5 bases). Per germline, CDR1 ENHRY and CDR2 SYGVKD. Trimming cost V 4 bases and J 0 bases, with 9 bases left between them. The CDR3 sequence is 15 residues long. Here the CDR3 reads CAISVQAANTGELFF. DNA of the CDR3: TGTGCCATCAGTGTACAGGCTGCGAACACCGGGGAGCTGTTTTTT.

This clone was seen repeatedly, ten times or more. The chain employs TRBV18 and TRBJ2-3; D uncertain. V was shortened by 3 bases and J by 2 bases, with 9 bases between the two germline ends. The CDR3 consists of 14 residues. CDR1 is KGHSH, CDR2 LQKENI, per germline. The CDR3 DNA follows: TGTGCCAGCTCACCTTGGGCCTCCACAGATACGCAGTATTTT. This gives the protein CASSPWASTDTQYF.

The chain uses TRBV6-5 and TRBJ2-2; TRBD2 agrees at 11 bases. Unmatched junction bases numbered 4, after V lost 10 bases and J lost 3 bases. This CDR3 contains 14 residues. Germline V gives CDR1 MNHEY, CDR2 SVGAGI. The CDR3 DNA reads TGTGCCACTGGGACTAGCGGTCACACCGGGGAGCTGTTTTTT. Encoded protein: CATGTSGHTGELFF.

The chain employs TRBV19 and TRBJ2-7; TRBD1 matches 8 bases. CDR3 length: 13 residues. Germline CDR1 reads LNHDA; CDR2 reads SQIVND (reference sequence). V gave up 3 bases and J gave up 3 bases; unmatched junction bases: 1. The CDR3 DNA follows: TGTGCCAGTAGTATGGGACAGGACTACGAGCAGTACTTC. Protein sequence: CASSMGQDYEQYF. Drawing the rest from reference TRBV19 and TRBJ2-7, the complete variable domain is DGGITQSPKYLFRKEGQNVTLSCEQNLNHDAMYWYRQDPGQGLRLIYYSQIVNDFQKGDIAEGYSVSREKKESFPLTVTSAQKNPTAFYLCASSMGQDYEQYFGPGTRLTVT.

The chain joins TRBV27 to TRBJ1-1, with D maybe TRBD1 (5 bases). V lost 5 bases and J 4 bases, leaving 23 bases between the germline ends. This CDR3 has 17 residues. The germline V gene encodes CDR1 MNHEY and CDR2 SMNVEV (reference sequence). The CDR3 DNA reads as TGTGCCAGCAGTCAGCGACTCATCCAGGGTAGGGCCACTGAAGCTTTCTTT. Protein: CASSQRLIQGRATEAFF.

This rearrangement joins TRBV7-8 to TRBJ2-3, with TRBD2 matching 13 bases. With V trimmed by 4 bases and J by 2 bases, 12 bases remained unmatched. CDR3 length: 19 amino acids. CDR1 SGHVS and CDR2 FQNEAQ come from the germline V gene. CDR3 amino acids: CASSSVRTSGGQDTDTQYF. In nucleotides, the CDR3 is TGTGCCAGCAGCTCCGTGAGGACTAGCGGGGGCCAAGACACAGATACGCAGTATTTT.

The gene calls are TRBV6-6 and TRBJ2-4; D may be TRBD2 (7 bases). Trimming cost V 6 bases and J 0 bases, with 12 bases left between them. The CDR3 has 15 amino acids. In germline, CDR1 is MNHNY, CDR2 SVGAGI (reference sequence). The CDR3 sequence is CASRVGGLAKNIQYF. In DNA, the CDR3 is TGTGCCAGCAGGGTGGGGGGGCTAGCCAAAAACATTCAGTACTTC.

V usage is TRBV14 and J usage is TRBJ1-6; D is ambiguous. CDR1 and CDR2 from the germline V gene are SGHDN and FVKESK. The CDR3 loop spans 14 amino acids. V lost 7 bases and J 2 bases, leaving 9 bases between the germline ends. The CDR3: CASNLGTYNSPLHF. DNA for the CDR3: TGTGCCAGCAACCTAGGGACCTATAATTCACCCCTCCACTTT.

The genes are TRBV7-9 and TRBJ2-2, with D unresolved. CDR3 length equals 12 residues. V was clipped by 1 base and J by 10 bases, with 7 bases between them. The germline CDR1 and CDR2 sequences are SEHNR and FQNEAQ (reference sequence). CDR3 sequence (DNA): TGTGCCAGCAGCTTAGGTATGGCGGAGCTGTTTTTT. Its translation: CASSLGMAELFF.